This T cell receptor (beta chain) stems from a study of OX40 agonist ivuxolimab in advanced cancers. Measured with immunoSEQ multiplex PCR; TCRdb has only the in-frame clones, and not every one. This sample has some 45,000 clones, with around 92% found just once. Blood sampling took place at baseline, cycle 4 day 1, and cycle 7 day 1. The CDR3 sequence is 14 residues long. V gave up 4 bases and J gave up 6 bases, with 15 bases separating them. Germline V gene lookup returns CDR1 SGDLS and CDR2 YYNGEE. This clonotype originated in an adult with an advanced solid tumor such as melanoma, head and neck, liver or kidney cancer. This chain uses TRBV9 with TRBJ2-3, with no clear D. Source: CD4+ or CD8+ T cells sorted from blood, taken in a trial of the OX40 agonist ivuxolimab. CDR3 sequence reads: CASSPRSPPDTQYF. In DNA form, the CDR3 reads TGTGCCAGCAGCCCCCGGAGCCCCCCTGATACGCAGTATTTT.